These 12 T cell receptor beta chains came from one sample sequenced in a study of blood T cell repertoires in COVID-19. Assay: immunoSEQ multiplex PCR; the TCRdb copy retains only in-frame clones and omits some. The sample yields approximately 240,000 clones, approximately 84% seen once. Material: peripheral blood. The receptors originated from a man aged 50-59 years who had recovered from COVID-19.

The chain recombines TRBV2 with TRBJ2-6; D perhaps matches TRBD2 (6 bases). Germline V gene data show CDR1 as SNHLY and CDR2 as FYNNEI. This CDR3 comprises 14 residues. Trimming shortened V by 9 bases and J by 0 bases, and 9 bases separated the two germline ends. CDR3 in amino acids: CASGSGSGANVLTF. CDR3 in DNA: TGTGCCAGTGGTAGCGGCTCTGGGGCCAACGTCCTGACTTTC.

This clone was counted a few times. The rearrangement links TRBV5-6 to TRBJ1-2; 7 nucleotides agree with TRBD1. Germline-derived CDR1 and CDR2 are SGHDT and YYEEEE. The trim removed 4 bases at V and 4 bases at J, leaving 4 bases unmatched. CDR3 length: 13 amino acids. CDR3 sequence (DNA): TGTGCCAGCAGCGGTAGACAGGGCTATGGCTACACCTTC. This gives the protein CASSGRQGYGYTF.

The chain combines TRBV6-5 with TRBJ1-1; D perhaps matches TRBD1 (5 bases). CDR3 length equals 15 residues. Per germline, CDR1 MNHEY and CDR2 SVGAGI. Trimming took off 6 bases at V and 2 bases at J, with 16 bases between the two ends. The CDR3 nucleotides read TGTGCCAGCAGGGCAGACAGCAACATCAACACTGAAGCTTTCTTT. This encodes CASRADSNINTEAFF.

This clone is a singleton in its sample. The V call is TRBV10-3, the J call TRBJ2-3; 7 bases map to TRBD2. The CDR3 is 16 amino acids. The germline V gene encodes CDR1 ENHRY and CDR2 SYGVKD. V was pared by 10 bases and J by 4 bases, with 17 bases of the junction left unmatched. DNA for the CDR3: TGTGCCACCCTTTCGGGGGAGGGGCTGGGGGCAGATACGCAGTATTTT. This translates into CATLSGEGLGADTQYF.

On this clone itself: The same CDR3 also results from other DNA sequences found in this sample. V usage is TRBV6-5 and J usage is TRBJ1-6; D gene unclear. Germline-derived CDR1 and CDR2 are MNHEY and SVGAGI. The CDR3 spans 14 residues. Between the trimmed V and J ends, which lost 0 bases and 7 bases, there was a span of 7 bases. In DNA, the CDR3 is TGTGCCAGCAGTTACTCGCGGGAAAATTCACCCCTCCACTTT. Amino acids: CASSYSRENSPLHF.

J is TRBJ2-7 and V is TRBV20-1; 11 bases align to TRBD2. This CDR3 is 15 amino acids long. Germline assignment: CDR1 DFQATT and CDR2 SNEGSKA (reference sequence). Trimming removed 3 bases from V and 6 bases from J; junction bases left unmatched: 10. The CDR3 loop is CSASRLAGGTGEQYF. The CDR3 bases are TGCAGTGCTAGTCGGCTAGCGGGAGGAACGGGCGAGCAGTACTTC.

The chain combines TRBV28 with TRBJ2-5, with a possible D match to TRBD1 (5 bases). The CDR3 spans 14 residues. CDR1 and CDR2 from the germline V gene are MDHEN and SYDVKM. V was clipped by 2 bases and J by 5 bases, with 12 bases between them. CDR3 DNA: TGTGCCAGCAGTTTACCCAGGGCCCCCGAGACCCAGTACTTC. Its protein product is CASSLPRAPETQYF. Looking up the rest from reference TRBV28 and TRBJ2-5 gives the full variable domain: DVKVTQSSRYLVKRTGEKVFLECVQDMDHENMFWYRQDPGLGLRLIYFSYDVKMKEKGDIPEGYSVSREKKERFSLILESASTNQTSMYLCASSLPRAPETQYFGPGTRLLVL.

A few counts support this clone. The chain is built from TRBV7-9 and TRBJ2-2, with TRBD1 identical over 9 bases. The CDR3 sequence is 16 residues long. J was trimmed by 0 bases and V by 8 bases; bases with no gene match: 7. Per the germline V gene, CDR1 is SEHNR and CDR2 is FQNEAQ (reference sequence). The chain's CDR3 is CASPKQGASNTGELFF. CDR3 bases: TGTGCCAGCCCCAAACAGGGGGCGTCGAACACCGGGGAGCTGTTTTTT.

The rearrangement uses TRBV7-6 and TRBJ1-2; 7 bases fit TRBD1. J was trimmed by 4 bases and V by 0 bases; bases with no gene match: 5. Germline CDR1 reads SGHVS; CDR2 reads FNYEAQ. The CDR3 has 15 residues. The DNA of the CDR3 is TGTGCCAGCAGCTTAGCTGAGGGGGCGGGCTATGGCTACACCTTC. It codes for CASSLAEGAGYGYTF.

CDR3 amino acids: CASPPEAHIQGEQFF. The DNA of the CDR3 is TGTGCCAGCCCCCCTGAGGCCCATATCCAAGGTGAGCAGTTCTTC. The chain has TRBV28 and TRBJ2-1; D gene uncertain. This CDR3 is 15 amino acids long. CDR1 MDHEN and CDR2 SYDVKM come from the germline V gene. Between the trimmed V and J ends, which lost 8 bases and 9 bases, there was a span of 23 bases.

CDR3 nucleotide sequence: TGTGCCAGCAGTTACTCGACAGCGGGAGGAGGTGAGCAGTTCTTC. Protein product: CASSYSTAGGGEQFF. The rearrangement uses TRBV6-5 and TRBJ2-1, with 9 nucleotides matching TRBD2. V gave up 0 bases and J gave up 9 bases; unmatched junction bases: 6. Germline CDR1 and CDR2: MNHEY and SVGAGI. This CDR3 comprises 15 residues.

This clone was recorded a few times. The chain employs TRBV7-9 and TRBJ2-3; 16 bases are shared with TRBD2. Looked up from germline, CDR1 is SEHNR and CDR2 is FQNEAQ (reference sequence). The J segment lost 0 bases and the V segment lost 5 bases, leaving 5 bases of the junction unmatched. The CDR3 consists of 18 residues. The CDR3 reads CASSPWGLAGGSTDTQYF. The CDR3 DNA reads TGTGCCAGCAGCCCCTGGGGACTAGCGGGAGGGAGCACAGATACGCAGTATTTT.